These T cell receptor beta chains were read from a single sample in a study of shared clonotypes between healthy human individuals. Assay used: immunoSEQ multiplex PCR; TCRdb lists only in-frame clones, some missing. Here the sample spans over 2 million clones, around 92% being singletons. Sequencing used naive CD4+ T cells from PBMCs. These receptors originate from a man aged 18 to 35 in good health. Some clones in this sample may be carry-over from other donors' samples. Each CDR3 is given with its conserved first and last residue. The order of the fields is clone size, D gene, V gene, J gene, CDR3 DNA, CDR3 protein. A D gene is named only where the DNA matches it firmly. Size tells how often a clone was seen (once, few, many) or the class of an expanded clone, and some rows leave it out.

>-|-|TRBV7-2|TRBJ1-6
TGTGCCAGCAGCGACCGACGTTCACCCCTCCACTTT
CASSDRRSPLHF
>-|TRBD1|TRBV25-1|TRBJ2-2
TGTGCCAGCAGGATTACAGGGGGAGGCTCCGGGGAGCTGTTTTTT
CASRITGGGSGELFF
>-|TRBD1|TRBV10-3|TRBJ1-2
TGTGCCTCGAGGGGGCCAAGTCACATTTTGCCTCACGGCTATGGCTACACCTTC
CASRGPSHILPHGYGYTF
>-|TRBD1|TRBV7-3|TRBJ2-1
TGTGCCAGCAGCTCCGACAGGGTAACCTACAATGAGCAGTTCTTC
CASSSDRVTYNEQFF
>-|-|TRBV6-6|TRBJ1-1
TGTGCCAGCAGTTACTCGACAGGACGTAACACTGAAGCTTTCTTT
CASSYSTGRNTEAFF
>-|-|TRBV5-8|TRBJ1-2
TGTGCCAGCAGCCTCCGCCCGGGCTATGGCTACACCTTC
CASSLRPGYGYTF
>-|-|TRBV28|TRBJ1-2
TGTGCCAGCAGTTTATGGGGGAATCAATACAAATCTAACTATGGCTACACCTTC
CASSLWGNQYKSNYGYTF
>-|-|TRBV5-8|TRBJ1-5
TGTGCCAGCAGCTGGAGGGGGGCGGGTCAGCCCCAGCATTTT
CASSWRGAGQPQHF
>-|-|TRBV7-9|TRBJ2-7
TGTGCCAGCAGCTCCACTAACGGGCCCGAGCAGTACTTC
CASSSTNGPEQYF
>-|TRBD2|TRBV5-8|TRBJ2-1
TGTGCCAGCAGCTATTCGGGACTAGCGGGAGGGCTGGGGTTCTTC
CASSYSGLAGGLGFF
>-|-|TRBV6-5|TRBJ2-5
TGTGCCAGCAGTAGGATGAGCGGGCCAGAGACCCAGTACTTC
CASSRMSGPETQYF
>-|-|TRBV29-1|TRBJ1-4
TGCAGCGTTGAAATGGGGACTGGGAATGAAAAACTGTTTTTT
CSVEMGTGNEKLFF
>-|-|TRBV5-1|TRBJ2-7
TGCGCCAGCAGCTTATACCGAGCCAACTCCTACGAGCAGTACTTC
CASSLYRANSYEQYF
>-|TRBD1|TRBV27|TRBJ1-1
TGTGCCAGCAGCCAGACAGGGGGATACACTGAAGCTTTCTTT
CASSQTGGYTEAFF
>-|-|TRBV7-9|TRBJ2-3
TGTGCCAGCAGCTTGGTCTTTACAGGGCAGTATTTT
CASSLVFTGQYF
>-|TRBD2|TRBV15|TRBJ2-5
TGTGCCACCAGCAGAGATCTCTATCGGGCTAGCGGGAGTTTTGAGACCCAGTACTTC
CATSRDLYRASGSFETQYF
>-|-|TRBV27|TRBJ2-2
TGTGCCAGCACCCAGACTGCGAACACCGGGGAGCTGTTTTTT
CASTQTANTGELFF
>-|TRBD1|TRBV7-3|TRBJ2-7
TGTGCCAGCAGCATTACAGGGGTAGGCTCCTACGAGCAGTACTTC
CASSITGVGSYEQYF
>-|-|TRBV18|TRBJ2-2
TGTGCCAGCTCACGGGGACGGACGAACACCGGGGAGCTGTTTTTT
CASSRGRTNTGELFF
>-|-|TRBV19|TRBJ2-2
TGTGCCAGTAGGCTCGAAGACTCGATCACCGGGGAGCTGTTTTTT
CASRLEDSITGELFF
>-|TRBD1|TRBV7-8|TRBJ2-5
TGTGCCAGCAGCCCTCACAGGGGACGAGAGACCCAGTACTTC
CASSPHRGRETQYF
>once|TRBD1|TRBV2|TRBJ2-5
TGTGCCAGCAGTTGGACAGGGGGTCGAGAGACCCAGTACTTC
CASSWTGGRETQYF